A single TCR beta chain is shown here with its context. Its antigen is still unknown. A much larger clone lies one base from this, so it may be a read error. Germline CDR1 reads SGHNT; CDR2 reads YENEEA. The CDR3 extends over 13 amino acids. V was trimmed by 2 bases and J by 6 bases, leaving 7 bases between them. Amplification yielded TCR beta CDR3 regions, with RNA transcripts as the source. The primer set for the first-round RT-PCR of the TCR CDR3 was HTBI. MiXCR, run by TCRdb on the multiplex PCR reads, gives a single entry per CDR3 protein. The top ten clones hold 45% to 50% of a sample with 490,000 or so distinct CDR3 sequences, about 20% of them seen once. The data were obtained in a study of T cells in Graves' hyperthyroidism and ophthalmopathy. Whole-study findings and limits: A 13 V-J signature model discriminated ophthalmopathy versus stable hyperthyroidism. Most expanded thyroid clonotypes above 0.001 also appeared in blood.

The chain recombines TRBV11-3 with TRBJ2-2; D uncertain. This receptor was identified in a man aged 35-49 years with Graves' ophthalmopathy. Sequencing used blood. This CDR3 reads CASSLQDPGELFF. CDR3 nucleotide sequence: TGTGCCAGCAGCTTACAGGACCCCGGGGAGCTGTTTTTT.